One sample yielded the 8 T cell receptor beta chains listed below, sequenced in a study of blood T cell repertoires in COVID-19. The assay was immunoSEQ multiplex PCR, and TCRdb's table has in-frame clones only and misses some. The sample includes roughly 63,000 clones, about 73% of them seen just once. Sequencing input: peripheral blood. The receptors here all came from a woman aged 80 or over with acute or convalescent COVID-19.

V and J are TRBV6-2 or TRBV6-3 and TRBJ1-5; 9 nucleotides match TRBD1. This CDR3 comprises 15 residues. Germline CDR1 MNHEY, CDR2 SVGEGT. V gave up 7 bases and J gave up 6 bases; unmatched junction bases: 10. The CDR3 DNA reads as TGTGCCAGCAACCCAGCCGGGACAGGGATTCAGCCCCAGCATTTT. It encodes CASNPAGTGIQPQHF.

V gene TRBV6-5 combines with J gene TRBJ2-5; TRBD1 aligns across 7 bases. The germline gives CDR1 MNHEY, CDR2 SVGAGI. The ends lost 5 bases at V and 5 bases at J; junction bases unmatched: 8. The CDR3 covers 14 residues. The CDR3 nucleotides are TGTGCCAGCAGTCCGGGACAGTGGGTGGAGACCCAGTACTTC. Protein product: CASSPGQWVETQYF.

This clone showed up just a few times. CDR3 region: CASSFQGNEQYF. The CDR3 DNA sequence: TGTGCCAGCAGCTTCCAGGGAAACGAGCAGTACTTC. The chain couples TRBV7-6 to TRBJ2-7; TRBD1 might be the D (5 bases). Germline V gene sequence: CDR1 SGHVS, CDR2 FNYEAQ. This CDR3 has 12 amino acids. Trimming took 3 bases from V and 5 from J, leaving 8 bases between them. Variable domain in full (rest from reference TRBV7-6 and TRBJ2-7): GAGVSQSPRYKVTKRGQDVALRCDPISGHVSLYWYRQALGQGPEFLTYFNYEAQQDKSGLPNDRFSAERPEGSISTLTIQRTEQRDSAMYRCASSFQGNEQYFGPGTRLTVT.

The rearrangement joins TRBV5-1 to TRBJ2-3; possible D gene TRBD1, 5 bases. From germline, CDR1 is SGHRS and CDR2 YFSETQ. The CDR3 loop spans 14 amino acids. V lost 1 base and J lost 5, with 11 bases in between. Written as DNA, the CDR3 is TGCGCCAGCAGCTTGACCAGGGCCGAAGATACGCAGTATTTT. It specifies CASSLTRAEDTQYF.

This clone has only a few counts. The genes are TRBV29-1 and TRBJ1-6; tentative D call: TRBD1 (5 bases). The CDR3 spans 13 residues. Germline-derived CDR1 and CDR2 are SQVTM and ANQGSEA. Trimming stripped 4 bases from V and 10 bases from J, with 14 bases between. The CDR3 here is CSVAVQVESPLHF. In DNA, the CDR3 is TGCAGCGTTGCGGTACAGGTGGAATCACCCCTCCACTTT.

The chain links TRBV10-1 to TRBJ1-5; no clear D. The CDR3 is made up of 16 amino acids. Germline CDR1 is WNHNN and CDR2 is SYGVQD (reference sequence). Trimming stripped 0 bases from V and 3 bases from J, with 12 bases between. In nucleotides, the CDR3 is TGCGCCAGCAGTGAGTCGTTGCAGGTTTACAATCAGCCCCAGCATTTT. Amino acids: CASSESLQVYNQPQHF.

V is TRBV15 and J is TRBJ2-2; 9 nucleotides agree with TRBD2. Germline V gene sequence: CDR1 LNHNV, CDR2 YYDKDF (reference sequence). This CDR3 is 16 amino acids long. The V and J ends lost 0 bases and 6 bases, in that order; junction bases with no gene match: 5. The CDR3 bases are TGTGCCACCAGCAGAGATCCGGCGGGAGGGCCCGGGGAGCTGTTTTTT. Translated, it gives CATSRDPAGGPGELFF.

This rearrangement joins TRBV19 to TRBJ2-6; no reliable D call. V shed 5 bases and J shed 6 bases, with 11 bases lying between them. The length of the CDR3 is 14 residues. Looked up from germline, CDR1 is LNHDA and CDR2 is SQIVND (reference sequence). CDR3 in amino acids: CASSPTLTANVLTF. CDR3 DNA: TGTGCCAGTAGTCCGACACTGACGGCCAACGTCCTGACTTTC.